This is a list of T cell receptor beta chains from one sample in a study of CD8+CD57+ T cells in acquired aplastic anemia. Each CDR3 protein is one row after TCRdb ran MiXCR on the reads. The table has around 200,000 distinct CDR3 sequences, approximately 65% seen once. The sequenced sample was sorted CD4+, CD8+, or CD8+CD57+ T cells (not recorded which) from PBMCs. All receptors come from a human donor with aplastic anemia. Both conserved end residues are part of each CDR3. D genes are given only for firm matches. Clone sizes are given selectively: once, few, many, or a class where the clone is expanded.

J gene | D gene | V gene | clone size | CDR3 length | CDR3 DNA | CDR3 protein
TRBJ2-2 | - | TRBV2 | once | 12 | TGTGCCAGCAGCTGGAGGTTAGGGGAGCTGTTTTTT | CASSWRLGELFF
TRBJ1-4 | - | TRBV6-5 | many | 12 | TGTGCCAGCCGCTCAGCGGGGGAAAAACTGTTTTTT | CASRSAGEKLFF
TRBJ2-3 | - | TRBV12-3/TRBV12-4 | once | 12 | TGTGCCAGCAGTCCCCAGACAGATACGCAGTATTTT | CASSPQTDTQYF
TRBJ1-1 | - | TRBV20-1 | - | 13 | TGCAGTGCTAGAGAGCGGGGGAACACTGAAGCTTTCTTT | CSARERGNTEAFF
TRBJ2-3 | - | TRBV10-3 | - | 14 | TGTGCCATCAGAGGGGCCTCGAGCACAGATACGCAGTATTTT | CAIRGASSTDTQYF
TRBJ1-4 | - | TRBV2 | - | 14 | TGTGCCAGCACCGAAGGGGGGAGTACTGAAAAACTGTTTTTT | CASTEGGSTEKLFF
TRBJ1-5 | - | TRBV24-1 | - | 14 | TGTGCCACCAGTGATATGGGGGCGAATCAGCCCCAGCATTTT | CATSDMGANQPQHF
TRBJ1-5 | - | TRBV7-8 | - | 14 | TGTGCCAGCAGCTTATTGCCAAGCAATCAGCCCCAGCATTTT | CASSLLPSNQPQHF
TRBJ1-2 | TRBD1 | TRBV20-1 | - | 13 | TGCAGTGCAAGACAGGGCACGTCCCTTGGCTACACCTTC | CSARQGTSLGYTF
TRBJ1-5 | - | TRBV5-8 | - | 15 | TGTGCCAGCAGCACCCCAGGGCGGGACAATCAGCCCCAGCATTTT | CASSTPGRDNQPQHF
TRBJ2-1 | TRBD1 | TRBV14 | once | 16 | TGTGCCAGCAGCCAAGGGACAGGGGGAATCTACAATGAGCAGTTCTTC | CASSQGTGGIYNEQFF
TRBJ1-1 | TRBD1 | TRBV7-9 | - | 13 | TGTGCCAGCAGACAGGGGGCGAACACTGAAGCTTTCTTT | CASRQGANTEAFF
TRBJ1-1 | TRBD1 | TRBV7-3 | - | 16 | TGTGCCAGCAGCTTAAGTGGGACAGGGGGGGGCACTGAAGCTTTCTTT | CASSLSGTGGGTEAFF
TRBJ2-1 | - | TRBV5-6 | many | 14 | TGTGCCAGCAGCTGGGGGGAGTCTAGGCATGAGCAGTTCTTC | CASSWGESRHEQFF
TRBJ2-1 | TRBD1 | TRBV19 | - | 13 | TGTGCCAGCACGGACAGGGCTTACAATGAGCAGTTCTTC | CASTDRAYNEQFF
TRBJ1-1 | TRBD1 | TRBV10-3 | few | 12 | TGTGCCAGCTGGACAGGGGGCGTAGGAGCTTTCTTT | CASWTGGVGAFF
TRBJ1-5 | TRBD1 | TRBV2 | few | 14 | TGTGCCAGCAGGGGGACAGGGGGCTATCAGCCCCAGCATTTT | CASRGTGGYQPQHF
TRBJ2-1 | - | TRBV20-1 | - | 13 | TGCAGTGCTCACGGGGACTCACACAATGAGCAGTTCTTC | CSAHGDSHNEQFF
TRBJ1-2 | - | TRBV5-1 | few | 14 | TGCGCCAGCAGCTTGAATGCAGCTAACTATGGCTACACCTTC | CASSLNAANYGYTF
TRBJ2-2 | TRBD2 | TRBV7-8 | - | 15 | TGTGCCAGCAGCTTGGGGACTAGCGGGGGGGGGGAGCTGTTTTTT | CASSLGTSGGGELFF
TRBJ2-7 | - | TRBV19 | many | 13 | TGTGCCACCGCGACCCCATACCGCTCCGAGCAGTACTTC | CATATPYRSEQYF
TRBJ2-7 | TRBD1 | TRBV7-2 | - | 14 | TGTGCCAGCACCCAGCGGGACAGGGGCTACGAGCAGTACTTC | CASTQRDRGYEQYF
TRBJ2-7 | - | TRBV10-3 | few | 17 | TGTGCCATCAGTGGAAACAAACCGGGACTCTGGGTCCACGAGCAGTACTTC | CAISGNKPGLWVHEQYF
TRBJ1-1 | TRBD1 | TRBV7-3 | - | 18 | TGTGCCAGCAGCTCCCGCCCACAAGGGGGCTCCAGGGGTACTGAAGCTTTCTTT | CASSSRPQGGSRGTEAFF
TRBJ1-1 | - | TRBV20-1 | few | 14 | TGCAGTGCTACCCGGGTCGAGGGGAGGACTGAAGCTTTCTTT | CSATRVEGRTEAFF
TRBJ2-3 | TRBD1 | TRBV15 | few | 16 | TGTGCCACCAGCAGACATCGGACAGGGGGAACAGATACGCAGTATTTT | CATSRHRTGGTDTQYF
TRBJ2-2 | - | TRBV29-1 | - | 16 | TGCAGCGTTGAAGATCCAGTCAGGAGAAACACCGGGGAGCTGTTTTTT | CSVEDPVRRNTGELFF
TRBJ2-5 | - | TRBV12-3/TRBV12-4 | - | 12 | TGTGCCAGCAGCCAGTCTCAAGAGACCCAGTACTTC | CASSQSQETQYF
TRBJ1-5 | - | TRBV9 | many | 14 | TGTGCCAGCAGCAGGGGGGCTAGCAATCAGCCCCAGCATTTT | CASSRGASNQPQHF
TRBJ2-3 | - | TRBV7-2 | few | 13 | TGTGCCAGCAGCCCCGGCGGGCCAGATACGCAGTATTTT | CASSPGGPDTQYF
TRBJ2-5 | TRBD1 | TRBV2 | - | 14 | TGTGCCAGCAGCGGACAGGGGGTAAGGGAGACCCAGTACTTC | CASSGQGVRETQYF
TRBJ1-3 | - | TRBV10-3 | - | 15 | TGTGCCATCAGTGAGAAGGGCGGGACCGTGGACACCATATATTTT | CAISEKGGTVDTIYF
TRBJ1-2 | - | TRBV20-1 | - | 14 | TGCAGTGCTGGAGGCTTACAAGTACGGTATGGCTACACCTTC | CSAGGLQVRYGYTF
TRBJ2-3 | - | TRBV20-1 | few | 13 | TGCAGTGTAACGGACTCTAGCACAGATACGCAGTATTTT | CSVTDSSTDTQYF
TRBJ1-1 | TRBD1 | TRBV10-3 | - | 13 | TGTGCCATCAGTAAAAAAACAGGGGAGGATGCTTTCTTT | CAISKKTGEDAFF
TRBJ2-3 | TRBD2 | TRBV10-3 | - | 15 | TGTGCCATCAGTTTAGCGGGAGGGGTCACAGATACGCAGTATTTT | CAISLAGGVTDTQYF
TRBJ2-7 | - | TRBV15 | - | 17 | TGTGCCACCAGCAGAGATGCAGGGGGGACACCCTCCTACGAGCAGTACTTC | CATSRDAGGTPSYEQYF
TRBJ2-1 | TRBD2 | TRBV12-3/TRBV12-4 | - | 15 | TGTGCCAGCAGTTTATCCGGGACTAACCGCCTAGAGCAGTTCTTC | CASSLSGTNRLEQFF
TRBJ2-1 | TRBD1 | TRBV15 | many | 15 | TGTGCCACCAGCACCCGGGACAGGGGTTACAATGAGCAGTTCTTC | CATSTRDRGYNEQFF
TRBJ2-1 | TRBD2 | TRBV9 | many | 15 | TGTGCCAGCAGCGTAGTGGGGACTAGTGCCAATGAGCAGTTCTTC | CASSVVGTSANEQFF
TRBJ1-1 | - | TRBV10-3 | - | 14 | TGTGCCATCAGCTCCCAGGGTGGAGGGACTGAAGCTTTCTTT | CAISSQGGGTEAFF
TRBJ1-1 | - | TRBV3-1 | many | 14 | TGTGCCAGCAGCCAACAACTGAGCACTGATGAAGCTTTCTTT | CASSQQLSTDEAFF
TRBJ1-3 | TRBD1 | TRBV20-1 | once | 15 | TGCAGTGCTAGACCATTTACGGGGGGACAGGGCACCATATATTTT | CSARPFTGGQGTIYF
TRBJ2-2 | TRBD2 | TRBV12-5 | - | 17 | TGTGCTAGTGGTTTTGGATTTGGGGGGGTGGACACCGGGGAGCTGTTTTTT | CASGFGFGGVDTGELFF
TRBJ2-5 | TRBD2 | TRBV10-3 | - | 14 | TGTGCCATCGGCCGACTAGCGGGACAGGAGACCCAGTACTTC | CAIGRLAGQETQYF
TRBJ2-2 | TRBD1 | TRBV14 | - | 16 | TGTGCCAGCAGCCAAGGGGCAGGGGGAGTGACCGGGGAGCTGTTTTTT | CASSQGAGGVTGELFF
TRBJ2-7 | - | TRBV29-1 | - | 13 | TGCAGCGTTGAAAAACCGGGACCTTACGAGCAGTACTTC | CSVEKPGPYEQYF
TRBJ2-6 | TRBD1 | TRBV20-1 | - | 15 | TGCAGTGCTCGTGAAGGGGGCCGAGGGGCCAACGTCCTGACTTTC | CSAREGGRGANVLTF